The rows below give T cell receptor beta chains drawn from one sample of a study of CD8 T cells in ankylosing spondylitis. TCRdb re-called the 5' RACE reads with MiXCR, one entry per CDR3 protein. The table lists more than 400,000 distinct CDR3 sequences, about 5.7% of them singletons, with 3.5% in the top ten. Input material: blood, either unsorted or a sorted T cell fraction (not recorded which). The receptors stem from a male donor with ankylosing spondylitis. Each CDR3 is given with its conserved first and last residue. The order of the fields is V gene, J gene, D gene, clone size, CDR3 DNA, CDR3 protein. A D gene is named only where the DNA matches it firmly. The size entry is marked missing in some rows and otherwise reads once, few, many or a size class.

>TRBV6-5|TRBJ1-1|NA|many
TGTGCCAGCAGTTACTCGAGGCAGAACACTGAAGCTTTCTTT
CASSYSRQNTEAFF
>TRBV7-3|TRBJ2-3|NA|many
TGTGCCAGCAGCTTAATCGTTAGGAAGGGGAGGAACACAGATACGCAGTATTTT
CASSLIVRKGRNTDTQYF
>TRBV29-1|TRBJ2-7|NA|many
TGCAGCGTTCGGGGGAGCGACGAGCAGTACTTC
CSVRGSDEQYF
>TRBV6-2/TRBV6-3|TRBJ1-2|NA|many
TGTGCCAGCAGCCCCTCTTCCAACTATGGCTACACCTTC
CASSPSSNYGYTF
>TRBV3-1|TRBJ1-6|TRBD1|NA
TGTGCCAGCAGCCCCTCTGCGAGGGGGCGTCTTAATTCACCCCTCCACTTT
CASSPSARGRLNSPLHF
>TRBV6-1|TRBJ2-7|NA|NA
TGTGCCAGCAGTGAAGCGCCTGGTTTCTACGAGCAGTACTTC
CASSEAPGFYEQYF
>TRBV6-1|TRBJ1-2|TRBD1|many
TGTGCCAGCAGTGGGACAGGGTACCATGGCTACACCTTC
CASSGTGYHGYTF
>TRBV5-1|TRBJ1-1|NA|many
TGCGCCAGCAGCTTGAGGTCACGTACTGAAGCTTTCTTT
CASSLRSRTEAFF
>TRBV6-2/TRBV6-3|TRBJ2-1|NA|NA
TGTGCCAGCAGTTACTCCTTACTCCACAATGAGCAGTTCTTC
CASSYSLLHNEQFF
>TRBV6-2/TRBV6-3|TRBJ2-7|TRBD1|many
TGTGCCAGCAGTACCACAGGGGTTTCGAGAGAGCAGTACTTC
CASSTTGVSREQYF
>TRBV19|TRBJ1-6|NA|many
TGTGCCAGTAGGCAAGACAGCGGCTATAATTCACCCCTCCACTTT
CASRQDSGYNSPLHF
>TRBV11-2|TRBJ2-3|TRBD2|many
TGTGCCAGCAGCTTAACGGCTAGCGGAGGCACAGATACGCAGTATTTT
CASSLTASGGTDTQYF
>TRBV12-3/TRBV12-4|TRBJ1-6|TRBD1|many
TGTGCCAGCAGTTTAGTGGCCCTCGGGACAGGGGATTCACCCCTCCACTTT
CASSLVALGTGDSPLHF
>TRBV6-5|TRBJ1-2|NA|many
TGTGCCAGCAGTTTATCGGGAGGGGGGCTGAACTATGGCTACACCTTC
CASSLSGGGLNYGYTF
>TRBV6-5|TRBJ2-3|NA|many
TGTGCCAGCAGTTTCCTTTACCCTAGCACAGATACGCAGTATTTT
CASSFLYPSTDTQYF
>TRBV7-2|TRBJ2-2|NA|many
TGTGCCAGCAGCTTAGAACAAGCGAACACCGGGGAGCTGTTTTTT
CASSLEQANTGELFF
>TRBV7-2|TRBJ2-1|TRBD2|NA
TGTGCCACTAGCGGCAATGAGCAGTTCTTC
CATSGNEQFF